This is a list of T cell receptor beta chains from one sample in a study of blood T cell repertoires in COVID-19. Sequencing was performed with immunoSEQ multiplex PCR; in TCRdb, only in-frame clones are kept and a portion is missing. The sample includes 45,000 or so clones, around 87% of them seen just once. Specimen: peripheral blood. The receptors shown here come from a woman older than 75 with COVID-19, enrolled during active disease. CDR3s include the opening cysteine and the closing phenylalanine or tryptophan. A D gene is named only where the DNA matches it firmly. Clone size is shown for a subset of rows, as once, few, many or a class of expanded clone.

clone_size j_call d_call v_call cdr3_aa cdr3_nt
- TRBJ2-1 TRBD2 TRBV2 CASSGLASYNEQFF TGTGCCAGCTCGGGACTAGCGTCCTACAATGAGCAGTTCTTC
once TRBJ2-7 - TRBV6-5 CASSPSLYEQYF TGTGCCAGCAGCCCCAGTCTCTACGAGCAGTACTTC
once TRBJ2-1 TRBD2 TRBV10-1 CASSDGLAGDNEQFF TGCGCCAGCAGTGATGGACTAGCGGGCGACAATGAGCAGTTCTTC
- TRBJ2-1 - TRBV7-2 CASSTPRGKDNEQFF TGTGCCAGCAGCACCCCCCGGGGTAAAGACAATGAGCAGTTCTTC
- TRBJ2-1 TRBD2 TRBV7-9 CASSSGLAGKNEQFF TGTGCCAGCAGCTCGGGACTAGCGGGAAAGAATGAGCAGTTCTTC
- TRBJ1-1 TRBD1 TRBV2 CASSGTGTEAFF TGTGCCAGCAGTGGGACAGGCACTGAAGCTTTCTTT
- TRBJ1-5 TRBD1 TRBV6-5 CASSRTGGAGQPQHF TGTGCCAGCAGTCGTACAGGGGGCGCCGGTCAGCCCCAGCATTTT
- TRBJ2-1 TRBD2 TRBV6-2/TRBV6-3 CASSSLTLAGAGNEQFF TGTGCCAGCAGTTCCTTAACACTAGCGGGAGCTGGCAATGAGCAGTTCTTC
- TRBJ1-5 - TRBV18 CASSRQDNQPQHF TGTGCCAGCTCACGACAGGATAATCAGCCCCAGCATTTT
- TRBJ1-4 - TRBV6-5 CASSRQSATNEKLFF TGTGCCAGCAGTCGACAGTCTGCAACTAATGAAAAACTGTTTTTT
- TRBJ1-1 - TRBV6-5 CASSYFGGGTEAFF TGTGCCAGCAGTTACTTCGGTGGTGGCACTGAAGCTTTCTTT
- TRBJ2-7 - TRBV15 CATSPNPGSVSYEQYF TGTGCCACCAGCCCCAATCCTGGTAGCGTGTCCTACGAGCAGTACTTC
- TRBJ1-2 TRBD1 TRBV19 CASSIRNRGNYGYTF TGTGCCAGTAGTATACGGAACAGGGGTAACTATGGCTACACCTTC
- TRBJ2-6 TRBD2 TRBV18 CASSPGPFGGAGNVLTF TGTGCCAGCTCACCAGGGCCCTTCGGGGGGGCGGGCAACGTCCTGACTTTC
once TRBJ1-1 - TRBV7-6 CASSPRTMNTEAFF TGTGCCAGCAGCCCACGCACTATGAACACTGAAGCTTTCTTT